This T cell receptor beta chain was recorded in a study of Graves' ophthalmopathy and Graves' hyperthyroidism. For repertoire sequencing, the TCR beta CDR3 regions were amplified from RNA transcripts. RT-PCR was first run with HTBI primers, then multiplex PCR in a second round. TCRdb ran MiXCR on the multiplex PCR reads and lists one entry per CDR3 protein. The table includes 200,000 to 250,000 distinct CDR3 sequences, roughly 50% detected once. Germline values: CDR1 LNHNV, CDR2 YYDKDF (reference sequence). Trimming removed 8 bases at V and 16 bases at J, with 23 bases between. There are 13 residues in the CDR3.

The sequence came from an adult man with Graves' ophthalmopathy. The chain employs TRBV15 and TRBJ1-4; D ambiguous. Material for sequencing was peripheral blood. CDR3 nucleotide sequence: TGTGCCACCTCCGGTTCTTATAGGGATGAGCAGTTTTTT. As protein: CATSGSYRDEQFF.